This T cell receptor beta chain was sequenced during a study of blood T cell repertoires in COVID-19. Study-level background: The origin of the acute and convalescent COVID-19 samples was the United States, Italy and Spain. T cells, B-cell-depleted T cells, or PBMCs supplied cDNA or gDNA.

There are 14 residues in the CDR3. Germline CDR1 is SQVTM and CDR2 is ANQGSEA. The ends lost 1 base at V and 1 base at J; junction bases unmatched: 0. Original methodology: Researchers report that nucleated cell counts were estimated from reference gene primer amplification. The method was immunoSEQ multiplex PCR; TCRdb's version includes in-frame clones alone and lacks a portion of them. The D gene and trimming were derived from the DNA, and the V and J assignments and clone size from that table. The repertoire consists of roughly 100,000 clones, with about 84% occurring once and the leading ten covering around 15%.

The sample was peripheral blood. This chain links TRBV29-1 with TRBJ2-3; 9 bases are a match to TRBD2. The receptor comes from an older woman with acute or convalescent COVID-19. The CDR3 DNA is TGCAGCGTTGAAGGGACTAGCGGCACAGATACGCAGTATTTT. This gives the protein CSVEGTSGTDTQYF.